A selection of T cell receptor beta chains follows, all from one sample in a study of circulating tumor DNA in untreated peripheral T-cell lymphoma. Assay: immunoSEQ multiplex PCR; the TCRdb copy retains only in-frame clones and omits some. The sample holds about 8,500 clones, over 80% seen once. Sample: tumor tissue. All receptors come from a human donor with peripheral T-cell lymphoma. CDR3s include the opening cysteine and the closing phenylalanine or tryptophan. The D gene is left open where the match is weak. Not all rows give a size; the values are once, few, many and, for expanded clones, a class.

j_call | v_call | d_call | clone_size | cdr3_aa | cdr3_nt
TRBJ1-1 | TRBV30 | TRBD1 | NA | CAWSPGQGDTEAFF | TGTGCCTGGAGCCCGGGACAGGGGGACACTGAAGCTTTCTTT
TRBJ2-7 | TRBV19 | NA | NA | CASSIRIDGYEQYF | TGTGCCAGTAGTATTCGGATTGATGGCTACGAGCAGTACTTC
TRBJ1-3 | TRBV29-1 | NA | NA | CSVEILGIQGNTIYF | TGCAGCGTTGAGATCTTGGGGATTCAAGGAAACACCATATATTTT
TRBJ1-1 | TRBV30 | NA | NA | CAWRGGTNTEAFF | TGTGCCTGGAGGGGGGGCACGAACACTGAAGCTTTCTTT
TRBJ2-7 | TRBV29-1 | NA | NA | CSVETGREVYEQYF | TGCAGCGTTGAAACGGGCAGGGAAGTCTACGAGCAGTACTTC
TRBJ2-7 | TRBV11-3 | TRBD1 | NA | CASSLGTADYEQYF | TGTGCCAGCAGTCTCGGGACAGCGGACTACGAGCAGTACTTC
TRBJ1-6 | TRBV11-3 | TRBD1 | NA | CASSRQGENSPLHF | TGTGCCAGCAGCCGACAGGGGGAGAATTCACCCCTTCACTTT
TRBJ1-2 | TRBV18 | TRBD1 | NA | CASSLDRDYGYTF | TGTGCCAGCTCCCTCGACAGGGATTATGGCTACACCTTC
TRBJ1-1 | TRBV19 | NA | NA | CASRDTSNTEAFF | TGTGCCAGCCGGGACACCTCGAACACTGAAGCTTTCTTT
TRBJ1-3 | TRBV5-1 | NA | NA | CASSLGGAISGNTIYF | TGCGCCAGCAGCTTGGGAGGGGCCATCTCTGGAAACACCATATATTTT
TRBJ1-2 | TRBV2 | NA | NA | CASSDAGLPYGYTF | TGTGCCAGCAGTGATGCCGGGCTCCCCTATGGCTACACCTTC
TRBJ2-5 | TRBV11-3 | TRBD2 | NA | CASSQTWGLAGDRETQYF | TGTGCCAGCAGCCAAACATGGGGACTAGCGGGGGATAGAGAGACCCAGTACTTC
TRBJ1-2 | TRBV4-1 | NA | NA | CASSQEAGVGYGYTF | TGCGCCAGCAGCCAAGAGGCAGGGGTCGGCTATGGCTACACCTTC
TRBJ2-7 | TRBV30 | NA | NA | CAWTSIGGSYEQYF | TGTGCCTGGACCTCGATCGGGGGCTCCTACGAGCAGTACTTC
TRBJ2-2 | TRBV19 | NA | NA | CASKVQGANTGELFF | TGTGCCAGTAAGGTACAGGGCGCGAACACCGGGGAGCTATTTTTT
TRBJ1-4 | TRBV12-5 | NA | NA | CASRDFNEKLFF | TGTGCCTCCAGGGACTTCAATGAAAAACTGTTTTTT
TRBJ1-1 | TRBV19 | NA | NA | CASEGNTEAFF | TGTGCCTCAGAGGGGAACACTGAAGCTTTCTTT
TRBJ2-5 | TRBV6-8 | NA | once | CASSYSVLLSQRETQYF | TGTGCCAGCAGTTACTCTGTTCTGTTAAGTCAGCGGGAGACCCAGTACTTC
TRBJ1-6 | TRBV30 | NA | NA | CAWSSGVGNSPLHF | TGTGCCTGGAGTTCGGGGGTAGGTAATTCACCCCTCCACTTT
TRBJ2-7 | TRBV30 | NA | NA | CAWSVWTLNYEQYF | TGTGCCTGGAGTGTATGGACGCTAAACTACGAGCAGTACTTC
TRBJ1-2 | TRBV6-8 | NA | NA | CASSGRDYYGYTF | TGTGCCAGCAGTGGCCGGGACTACTATGGCTACACCTTC
TRBJ2-7 | TRBV7-6 | TRBD2 | NA | CASSLEASGGAVGEQYF | TGTGCCAGCAGCTTAGAGGCTAGCGGGGGGGCGGTAGGTGAGCAATACTTC
TRBJ1-1 | TRBV29-1 | NA | NA | CSVPILGTEAFF | TGCAGCGTCCCGATTCTGGGCACTGAAGCTTTCTTT
TRBJ1-1 | TRBV15 | TRBD1 | NA | CATSRDQGVDTEAFF | TGTGCCACCAGCAGAGATCAGGGGGTGGACACTGAAGCTTTCTTT
TRBJ2-7 | TRBV2 | TRBD1 | NA | CASSQQGRHGEQYF | TGTGCCAGCAGTCAACAGGGGAGACATGGGGAGCAGTACTTC
TRBJ1-5 | TRBV19 | NA | NA | CASSIWGNSNQPQHF | TGTGCCAGTAGTATTTGGGGGAATAGCAATCAGCCCCAGCATTTT
TRBJ1-2 | TRBV5-1 | NA | NA | CASSLGQINYGYTF | TGCGCCAGCAGCTTGGGACAGATTAACTATGGCTACACCTTC
TRBJ1-2 | TRBV6-8 | NA | NA | CASSYSTGTNYGYTF | TGTGCCAGCAGTTACTCGACCGGTACTAACTATGGCTACACCTTC
TRBJ1-2 | TRBV9 | NA | NA | CASSVLAGNYGYTF | TGTGCCAGCAGCGTCTTGGCCGGTAACTATGGCTACACCTTC
TRBJ1-2 | TRBV7-5 | NA | NA | CASSLVSGTGDGYTF | TGTGCCAGCAGCTTAGTCTCCGGGACAGGGGATGGCTACACCTTC
TRBJ1-3 | TRBV23-1 | TRBD1 | NA | CASSLGQNSGNTIYF | TGCGCCAGCAGCTTGGGACAGAACTCTGGAAACACCATATATTTT
TRBJ2-7 | TRBV6-8 | NA | NA | CASRDVGRGHEQYF | TGTGCCAGCAGGGATGTGGGCAGGGGCCACGAGCAGTACTTC
TRBJ1-1 | TRBV6-8 | NA | NA | CASSRANTEAFF | TGTGCCAGCAGCAGGGCCAACACTGAAGCTTTCTTT
TRBJ1-1 | TRBV7-2 | NA | few | CASSLVGDGEAFF | TGTGCCAGCAGCTTAGTGGGGGATGGGGAAGCTTTCTTT
TRBJ2-4 | TRBV11-3 | NA | few | CASSLREAKNIQYF | TGTGCCAGCAGCCTAAGGGAAGCCAAAAACATTCAGTACTTC
TRBJ1-2 | TRBV6-8 | NA | NA | CASREQAGYGYTF | TGTGCCAGCAGGGAACAGGCAGGATATGGCTACACCTTC
TRBJ1-3 | TRBV30 | NA | NA | CAWSRGLGENTIYF | TGTGCCTGGAGTAGGGGCCTTGGGGAAAACACCATATATTTT
TRBJ2-5 | TRBV29-1 | NA | NA | CSVRGKYQETQYF | TGCAGCGTACGCGGGAAGTACCAAGAGACCCAGTACTTC
TRBJ2-3 | TRBV30 | NA | once | CAWNGAGTSTDTQYF | TGTGCCTGGAATGGCGCGGGGACTAGCACAGATACGCAGTATTTT
TRBJ2-7 | TRBV19 | NA | NA | CATAWADTYEQYF | TGTGCCACAGCCTGGGCGGACACCTACGAGCAGTACTTC
TRBJ1-2 | TRBV18 | TRBD1 | NA | CASSLLQGTAEGYTF | TGTGCCAGCTCACTATTACAGGGGACGGCGGAGGGCTACACCTTC
TRBJ1-3 | TRBV27 | TRBD1 | few | CASSLSGTGASGNTIYF | TGTGCCAGCAGTTTATCGGGGACAGGGGCCTCTGGAAACACCATATATTTT
TRBJ2-7 | TRBV7-6 | NA | NA | CASSLGDLSRYEQYF | TGTGCCAGCAGCTTAGGGGATCTTAGCAGATACGAGCAGTACTTC